The 25 T cell receptor beta chains given below trace back to one sample, sequenced in a study of blood T cell repertoires in COVID-19. Clones were sequenced by immunoSEQ multiplex PCR, and TCRdb holds only the in-frame ones, with some missing. The data show hundreds of thousands of clones, 86% seen once. The sample taken for sequencing was peripheral blood. These receptors were collected from a woman between 25 and 40 years old with active or convalescent COVID-19.

The chain employs TRBV29-1 and TRBJ2-3; D gene unclear. Germline V CDR1 and CDR2: SQVTM, ANQGSEA. Trimming took off 0 bases at V and 0 bases at J, with 13 bases between the two ends. The CDR3 runs 16 residues. CDR3 region: CSVEEVAVASTDTQYF. The CDR3 DNA is TGCAGCGTTGAAGAGGTTGCGGTTGCTAGCACAGATACGCAGTATTTT.

The chain employs TRBV18 and TRBJ1-4; the match to TRBD1 covers 9 bases. Losses at the gene ends were 5 bases for V and 8 bases for J; bases not matched to a gene: 12. Germline V gives CDR1 KGHSH, CDR2 LQKENI. This CDR3 comprises 16 residues. The CDR3 region is CASSTQRDRVREKLFF. CDR3 coding DNA: TGTGCCAGCTCAACGCAGCGGGACAGGGTCCGAGAAAAACTGTTTTTT.

The V call is TRBV18, the J call TRBJ2-2; tentative D call: TRBD1 (5 bases). Trimming shortened V by 0 bases and J by 5 bases, and 16 bases separated the two germline ends. The CDR3 is 17 residues long. From germline, CDR1 is KGHSH and CDR2 LQKENI. Written as DNA, the CDR3 is TGTGCCAGCTCACCACCAATTCAGGGTGTAACGACCGGGGAGCTGTTTTTT. Translated, it gives CASSPPIQGVTTGELFF.

The chain carries TRBV5-4 and TRBJ2-5; D is unclear. The V and J ends lost 4 bases and 4 bases respectively, with 8 bases between them. The CDR3 extends over 12 amino acids. The germline CDR1 and CDR2 sequences are SGHNT and YYREEE (reference sequence). CDR3 loop: CASSLLGETQYF. CDR3 nucleotide sequence: TGTGCCAGCAGCCTCCTAGGAGAGACCCAGTACTTC.

In its sample, this clone was seen once. The chain carries TRBV6-5 and TRBJ1-3; D not certain. Germline V gene sequence: CDR1 MNHEY, CDR2 SVGAGI. V lost 3 bases, J lost 4 bases, and 7 bases lay in between. CDR3 length equals 13 residues. The CDR3 DNA is TGTGCCAGCAGTTATCCCGGGGGAAACACCATATATTTT. Translating gives CASSYPGGNTIYF.

The rearrangement joins TRBV6-5 to TRBJ1-6; tentatively, D is TRBD1 (6 bases). The CDR3 has 16 amino acids. V shed 3 bases and J shed 9 bases, with 18 bases lying between them. Germline V gene data show CDR1 as MNHEY and CDR2 as SVGAGI. This chain's CDR3 is CASSYKGQGLISPLHF. Written as DNA, the CDR3 is TGTGCCAGCAGTTATAAGGGGCAGGGGTTAATTTCACCCCTCCACTTT.

The chain uses TRBV3-1 (or the pseudogene TRBV3-2) and TRBJ1-4; 7 bases are a match to TRBD1. After removal of 4 bases from V and 2 bases from J, the junction contained 4 bases not matched to a gene. The CDR3 covers 15 residues. CDR1 LGHDT and CDR2 YNNKEL come from the germline V gene (reference sequence). The CDR3 nucleotides read TGTGCCAGCAGCCTGACAGGGTTTACTAATGAAAAACTGTTTTTT. This sequence encodes CASSLTGFTNEKLFF.

The rearrangement joins TRBV5-1 to TRBJ2-7, with TRBD1 matching 9 bases. CDR1 and CDR2 from the germline V gene are SGHRS and YFSETQ. This CDR3 is built from 14 residues. V lost 4 bases to trimming and J lost 3 bases; unmatched junction nucleotides: 5. This CDR3 reads CASSGATGGYEQYF. The CDR3 DNA follows: TGCGCCAGCAGCGGGGCGACAGGGGGCTACGAGCAGTACTTC.

The chain links TRBV3-1 (or the pseudogene TRBV3-2) to TRBJ1-2, with 9 nucleotides matching TRBD1. Trimming cost V 1 base and J 2 bases; bases outside gene matches: 2. This CDR3 region has 15 residues. Germline V gene data show CDR1 as LGHDT and CDR2 as YNNKEL (reference sequence). The CDR3 bases are TGTGCCAGCAGCCAAGGGACAGGGGTGAACTATGGCTACACCTTC. Translation: CASSQGTGVNYGYTF.

The CDR3 nucleotides are TGCAGCGTGGCCCCGGGGGTGGGGACTGAAGCTTTCTTT. Translated, it gives CSVAPGVGTEAFF. V gene TRBV29-1 combines with J gene TRBJ1-1; possible D gene TRBD1, 5 bases. V lost 6 bases and J lost 5, with 16 bases in between. CDR3 length equals 13 residues. The germline V gene has CDR1 SQVTM and CDR2 ANQGSEA.

The table lists this clone with a count of one. This rearrangement joins TRBV9 to TRBJ2-5; D unresolved. The CDR3 consists of 14 residues. In germline, CDR1 is SGDLS, CDR2 YYNGEE. Trimming shortened V by 2 bases and J by 0 bases, and 8 bases separated the two germline ends. As DNA, the CDR3 is TGTGCCAGCAGCGTGAGACACCACCAAGAGACCCAGTACTTC. This encodes CASSVRHHQETQYF.

The chain links TRBV9 to TRBJ2-7; no definite D call. CDR3 length: 13 residues. Trimming removed 0 bases at V and 3 bases at J, with 7 bases between. From germline, CDR1 is SGDLS and CDR2 YYNGEE. The CDR3 sequence is CASSVAAGYEQYF. CDR3 coding DNA: TGTGCCAGCAGCGTAGCGGCAGGCTACGAGCAGTACTTC. The full variable domain, completed using reference TRBV9 and TRBJ2-7, is DSGVTQTPKHLITATGQRVTLRCSPRSGDLSVYWYQQSLDQGLQFLIQYYNGEERAKGNILERFSAQQFPDLHSELNLSSLELGDSALYFCASSVAAGYEQYFGPGTRLTVT.

This rearrangement joins TRBV10-1 to TRBJ2-7; TRBD2 matches at 9 bases. After removal of 2 bases from V and 7 bases from J, the junction contained 3 bases not matched to a gene. Looked up from germline, CDR1 is WNHNN and CDR2 is SYGVQD (reference sequence). CDR3 length equals 13 residues. CDR3 sequence reads: CASSEQLAGEQYF. CDR3 nucleotide sequence: TGCGCCAGCAGTGAGCAGCTAGCGGGGGAGCAGTACTTC.

The J gene is TRBJ1-1, the V gene TRBV28; maybe TRBD1 (6 bases). Trimming removed 6 bases at V and 6 bases at J, with 17 bases between. This CDR3 is 14 amino acids long. Looked up from germline, CDR1 is MDHEN and CDR2 is SYDVKM. The CDR3 sequence is CASSLQGGGAEAFF. In DNA form, the CDR3 reads TGTGCCAGCAGCCTACAGGGTGGTGGGGCTGAAGCTTTCTTT.

The rearrangement uses TRBV29-1 and TRBJ2-1, with D possibly being TRBD1 (6 bases). Trimming took 0 bases from V and 1 from J, leaving 13 bases between them. The CDR3 runs to 16 residues. CDR1 SQVTM and CDR2 ANQGSEA come from the germline V gene. Here the CDR3 DNA reads TGCAGCGTTGAAGATCGGACAGTCGAGTCCTACAATGAGCAGTTCTTC. Its translation is CSVEDRTVESYNEQFF.

The chain links TRBV6-6 to TRBJ1-1, with 8 bases aligning to TRBD1. V gave up 9 bases and J gave up 1 base; unmatched junction bases: 4. Germline V gene lookup returns CDR1 MNHNY and CDR2 SVGAGI (reference sequence). The CDR3 consists of 13 residues. The CDR3 region is CASRQGRNTEAFF. CDR3 bases: TGTGCCAGTCGACAGGGGCGGAACACTGAAGCTTTCTTT.

This clone was seen once. This rearrangement joins TRBV15 to TRBJ1-1; the D is unclear. The ends were cut back, 1 base at V and 5 bases at J, with 5 bases in the middle. The CDR3 is 12 residues long. The germline V gene encodes CDR1 LNHNV and CDR2 YYDKDF (reference sequence). CDR3 nucleotide sequence: TGTGCCACCAGCAGAGGGGCTACTGAAGCTTTCTTT. Translating it yields CATSRGATEAFF.

The gene calls are TRBV28 and TRBJ2-3, with a weak D call TRBD2 (6 bases). This CDR3 contains 14 residues. The V gene's germline CDR1 is MDHEN and CDR2 SYDVKM. The V end was cut by 5 bases, the J end by 2 bases, with 11 bases between. CDR3 residues: CASSLGSNTDTQYF. DNA of the CDR3: TGTGCCAGCAGTCTCGGGAGTAACACAGATACGCAGTATTTT. The variable domain in full, with the rest retrieved from reference TRBV28 and TRBJ2-3, is DVKVTQSSRYLVKRTGEKVFLECVQDMDHENMFWYRQDPGLGLRLIYFSYDVKMKEKGDIPEGYSVSREKKERFSLILESASTNQTSMYLCASSLGSNTDTQYFGPGTRLTVL.

V is TRBV7-9 and J is TRBJ1-1, with D possibly being TRBD1 (6 bases). Germline V gene lookup returns CDR1 SEHNR and CDR2 FQNEAQ (reference sequence). The germline V and J ends were trimmed by 5 bases and 0 bases, with 16 bases remaining between them. CDR3 size: 16 residues. The CDR3 is CASSIDSGVMNTEAFF. CDR3 nucleotides: TGTGCCAGCAGCATAGACTCAGGGGTAATGAACACTGAAGCTTTCTTT.

V usage is TRBV7-9 and J usage is TRBJ1-6; 8 bases align to TRBD1. Germline loops: CDR1 SEHNR, CDR2 FQNEAQ (reference sequence). This CDR3 has 12 residues. With V trimmed by 7 bases and J by 14 bases, 7 bases remained unmatched. The CDR3 coding sequence is TGTGCCAGCAACCAACAGGGGGGGGCCCTCCACTTT. Encoded protein: CASNQQGGALHF.

V is TRBV7-9 and J is TRBJ1-1, with 7 bases identical to TRBD1. This CDR3 contains 15 residues. Germline loops: CDR1 SEHNR, CDR2 FQNEAQ (reference sequence). V shed 5 bases and J 0 bases; nucleotides not matched to a gene: 6. The CDR3 DNA reads as TGTGCCAGCAGCCCCTGGACAGGCCTGAACACTGAAGCTTTCTTT. This translates into CASSPWTGLNTEAFF.

The chain joins TRBV3-1 (or the pseudogene TRBV3-2) to TRBJ1-2, with TRBD1 matching over 8 bases. The J segment lost 3 bases and the V segment lost 2 bases, leaving 5 bases of the junction unmatched. The CDR3 is 15 residues long. The germline gives CDR1 LGHDT, CDR2 YNNKEL (reference sequence). The chain's CDR3 is CASSQFGQGDYGYTF. The CDR3 nucleotides are TGTGCCAGCAGCCAATTCGGACAGGGCGACTATGGCTACACCTTC.

This clone has just one count. The CDR3 reads CASRLARDRHNEKLFF. The CDR3 DNA reads as TGTGCAAGTCGCTTAGCGCGGGACAGGCATAATGAAAAACTGTTTTTT. The chain joins TRBV12-2 to TRBJ1-4; the table's TRBD1 call for D was not verified on the DNA. TRBV12-2 is a known pseudogene. This CDR3 comprises 16 residues.

The V gene is TRBV27, the J gene TRBJ1-2; 10 bases agree with TRBD1. The germline CDR1 and CDR2 sequences are MNHEY and SMNVEV (reference sequence). Trimming cost V 4 bases and J 3 bases; bases outside gene matches: 5. The CDR3 contains 15 residues. Here the CDR3 reads CASSSRQGAHYGYTF. The CDR3 nucleotides are TGTGCCAGCAGTTCAAGACAGGGGGCTCACTATGGCTACACCTTC.

This clone was detected only once. The chain recombines TRBV19 with TRBJ2-1; D is unresolved. Germline-derived CDR1 and CDR2 are LNHDA and SQIVND (reference sequence). The CDR3 contains 15 residues. The V and J ends lost 0 bases and 8 bases respectively, with 14 bases between them. The CDR3: CASSIDLGSKDEQFF. The CDR3 DNA reads as TGTGCCAGTAGTATAGATCTGGGTAGCAAGGATGAGCAGTTCTTC. Variable domain in full (rest from reference TRBV19 and TRBJ2-1): DGGITQSPKYLFRKEGQNVTLSCEQNLNHDAMYWYRQDPGQGLRLIYYSQIVNDFQKGDIAEGYSVSREKKESFPLTVTSAQKNPTAFYLCASSIDLGSKDEQFFGPGTRLTVL.